The rows below give T cell receptor beta chains drawn from one sample of a study of sequential checkpoint blockade in melanoma. Produced via immunoSEQ multiplex PCR; TCRdb's table is partial and in-frame only. The data contain about 19,000 clones, approximately 70% of them singletons. This specimen consisted of CD8+ T cells sorted from blood (inferred from file names), obtained from a patient given nivolumab and ipilimumab in sequence. These receptor sequences come from a human donor with melanoma. Each CDR3 is given without its conserved first and last residue. Each record gives: CDR3 length, J gene, V gene, CDR3 protein.

len: 12; j_gene: TRBJ2-2; v_gene: TRBV6-5; CDR3aa: ASKGAYETGELF
len: 10; j_gene: .; v_gene: TRBV19; CDR3aa: ASSMGSYEQY
len: 13; j_gene: TRBJ1-1; v_gene: TRBV27; CDR3aa: ASSLGTGGNTEAF
len: 12; j_gene: TRBJ2-7; v_gene: TRBV19; CDR3aa: ASSEVGTGVEQY
len: 14; j_gene: TRBJ1-2; v_gene: TRBV7-6; CDR3aa: ASSPTIAGTGARCS
len: 16; j_gene: TRBJ1-6; v_gene: TRBV5-6; CDR3aa: ASSLGQGVGAYNSPLH
len: 15; j_gene: TRBJ2-7; v_gene: TRBV27; CDR3aa: ASSLGLAGRSSYEQY
len: 12; j_gene: TRBJ1-2; v_gene: TRBV19; CDR3aa: ASSTFRTGDGYT
len: 14; j_gene: TRBJ2-2; v_gene: TRBV25-1; CDR3aa: ASSDGAGEYTGELF
len: 11; j_gene: TRBJ1-1; v_gene: TRBV29-1; CDR3aa: SVEGLMNTEAF
len: 13; j_gene: TRBJ2-7; v_gene: TRBV13; CDR3aa: ASSGAGAFYYEQY
len: 13; j_gene: TRBJ2-7; v_gene: TRBV19; CDR3aa: ASSWMGGISYEQY
len: 11; j_gene: TRBJ2-7; v_gene: TRBV6-5; CDR3aa: ASRKGVAYEQY
len: 13; j_gene: TRBJ2-7; v_gene: TRBV11-2; CDR3aa: ASSFGLAGSYEQY
len: 11; j_gene: TRBJ2-7; v_gene: TRBV28; CDR3aa: ASSLAPSYEQY
len: 13; j_gene: TRBJ2-7; v_gene: TRBV7-8; CDR3aa: ASSPPGQKSYEQY
len: 13; j_gene: TRBJ2-7; v_gene: TRBV7-6; CDR3aa: ASSLDRQGNYEQY
len: 12; j_gene: TRBJ1-5; v_gene: TRBV6-5; CDR3aa: ASRPQGAAQPQH
len: 12; j_gene: TRBJ2-5; v_gene: TRBV19; CDR3aa: ASSIEGRGETQY
len: 12; j_gene: TRBJ1-1; v_gene: TRBV30; CDR3aa: AWSVGGGSTEAF
len: 10; j_gene: TRBJ1-2; v_gene: TRBV6-5; CDR3aa: ASSYWGGGYT
len: 13; j_gene: TRBJ2-1; v_gene: TRBV27; CDR3aa: ASARTALSYNEQF
len: 15; j_gene: TRBJ2-1; v_gene: TRBV5-6; CDR3aa: ASSWPFSAAPYNEQF
len: 13; j_gene: TRBJ2-7; v_gene: TRBV2; CDR3aa: ASSFGTGATYEQY
len: 11; j_gene: TRBJ2-7; v_gene: TRBV7-9; CDR3aa: ASSPGGSYEQY
len: 14; j_gene: TRBJ2-7; v_gene: TRBV10-3; CDR3aa: AISESMWGGTYEQY
len: 13; j_gene: TRBJ2-1; v_gene: TRBV6-1; CDR3aa: ASSDGRSSYNEQF
len: 12; j_gene: TRBJ2-7; v_gene: TRBV27; CDR3aa: ASSRQGFTYEQY
len: 15; j_gene: TRBJ2-1; v_gene: TRBV7-9; CDR3aa: ASSLGSGTGFYNEQF
len: 14; j_gene: TRBJ2-5; v_gene: TRBV4-3; CDR3aa: ASSQDRVAGQETQY
len: 13; j_gene: TRBJ1-2; v_gene: TRBV5-8; CDR3aa: ASSLELTRNYGYT